This T cell receptor beta chain emerged from a study of Graves' ophthalmopathy and Graves' hyperthyroidism. Study-level information: The collection of peripheral blood took place at initial diagnosis, before any treatment.

A remark on this clonotype: The target antigen is unknown. This may be a read error: a much more frequent sequence differs by one nucleotide.

Notes on the study in general: Ophthalmopathy progression was predicted with approximately 68% sensitivity and around 78% specificity.

RNA transcripts were the source from which TCR beta CDR3 regions were amplified. RT-PCR with HTBI primers came first, then second-round multiplex PCR. TCRdb itself ran the multiplex PCR reads through MiXCR, one entry per CDR3 protein. The table lists 240,000 or so distinct CDR3 sequences, around 50% of them singletons. In germline, CDR1 is LNHDA, CDR2 SQIVND (reference sequence). This CDR3 spans 14 amino acids. Diagnosis was based on clinical symptoms, serum thyroxine, TRAb, thyroid ultrasound and orbital computed tomography. This receptor was obtained from an adult man with Graves' ophthalmopathy. The sample was peripheral blood. This chain joins TRBV19 and TRBJ1-1, with D perhaps matching TRBD1 (5 bases). The CDR3 region is CASRTQGRQTEALF. As DNA, the CDR3 is TGTGCCAGTAGGACTCAGGGCAGGCAGACTGAAGCTCTCTTT.